This TCR beta chain was sequenced during a study of cytomegalovirus exposure and HLA in healthy donors. Germline assignment: CDR1 KGHSH and CDR2 LQKENI. The germline V and J ends were trimmed by 3 bases and 1 base, with 9 bases remaining between them. This CDR3 spans 14 amino acids. The method was immunoSEQ multiplex PCR; TCRdb's version includes in-frame clones alone and lacks a portion of them. The data show 150,000 to 200,000 clones, 86% seen once. Findings and limits, study-wide: A classifier reportedly called cytomegalovirus status with high sensitivity and specificity.

As to this clone: Its antigen is not known.

The TCR was taken from a woman in her twenties or thirties in good health and CMV-seronegative. The specimen was PBMCs. The genes are TRBV18 and TRBJ1-1; D may be TRBD1 (5 bases). The CDR3 loop is CASSPSGSNTEAFF. The CDR3 coding sequence is TGTGCCAGCTCACCGTCAGGGTCGAACACTGAAGCTTTCTTT.